These 6 T cell receptor beta chains share one sample of origin, sequenced in a study of blood T cell repertoires in COVID-19. The method was immunoSEQ multiplex PCR; TCRdb's version includes in-frame clones alone and lacks a portion of them. The sample lists some 320,000 clones, 89% occurring once. The sequenced sample consisted of peripheral blood. The source is a woman under 40 with COVID-19, enrolled during active disease.

The chain employs TRBV6-6 and TRBJ1-3; 7 nucleotides align to TRBD1. CDR1 and CDR2 (germline): MNHNY, SVGAGI (reference sequence). V was pared by 5 bases and J by 0 bases, with 13 bases of the junction left unmatched. The CDR3 runs to 18 residues. DNA for the CDR3: TGTGCCAGCAGTCCGTACCACGTGGGACAGACCTCTGGAAACACCATATATTTT. Translating it yields CASSPYHVGQTSGNTIYF.

The rearrangement uses TRBV5-1 and TRBJ2-2; the match to TRBD2 covers 7 bases. This CDR3 is 19 amino acids long. Germline CDR1 is SGHRS and CDR2 is YFSETQ. V was clipped by 4 bases and J by 3 bases; unmatched bases: 18. CDR3 residues: CASSPSGVGRRPHTGELFF. CDR3 DNA: TGCGCCAGCAGCCCAAGCGGGGTTGGCCGGCGACCCCACACCGGGGAGCTGTTTTTT.

V is TRBV24-1 and J is TRBJ1-2, with D possibly being TRBD1 (6 bases). V gave up 9 bases and J gave up 0 bases, with 10 bases separating them. CDR1 is KGHDR and CDR2 is SFDVKD in the germline V gene. The CDR3 loop spans 13 amino acids. CDR3 sequence (DNA): TGTGCCACCTCGAACAGGGCTAACTATGGCTACACCTTC. Its protein product is CATSNRANYGYTF.

CDR3 DNA: TGTGCCAGCAGGGGGAGGGACTACGAGCAGTACTTC. This codes for CASRGRDYEQYF. The J gene is TRBJ2-7, the V gene TRBV7-9; 7 nucleotides agree with TRBD2. Germline CDR1 is SEHNR and CDR2 is FQNEAQ (reference sequence). V lost 6 bases, J lost 3 bases, and 2 bases stayed unmatched. The CDR3 consists of 12 residues.

V and J are TRBV1 and TRBJ2-7; the DNA was not used to check the table's D call, TRBD1. TRBV1 is assigned pseudogene status. The CDR3 loop spans 15 amino acids. CDR3 sequence: CTSSQPPRGGYEQYF. In DNA, the CDR3 is TGCACCAGCAGCCAACCCCCACGAGGGGGATACGAGCAGTACTTC.

V gene TRBV27 combines with J gene TRBJ2-4; TRBD2 matches at 7 bases. CDR1 is MNHEY and CDR2 is SMNVEV in the germline V gene (reference sequence). V dropped 8 bases and J dropped 3; count of bases not matched to a gene: 7. The CDR3 extends over 14 amino acids. The chain's CDR3 is CASGSGGGKNIQYF. As DNA, the CDR3 is TGTGCCAGCGGGTCTGGGGGGGGCAAAAACATTCAGTACTTC.